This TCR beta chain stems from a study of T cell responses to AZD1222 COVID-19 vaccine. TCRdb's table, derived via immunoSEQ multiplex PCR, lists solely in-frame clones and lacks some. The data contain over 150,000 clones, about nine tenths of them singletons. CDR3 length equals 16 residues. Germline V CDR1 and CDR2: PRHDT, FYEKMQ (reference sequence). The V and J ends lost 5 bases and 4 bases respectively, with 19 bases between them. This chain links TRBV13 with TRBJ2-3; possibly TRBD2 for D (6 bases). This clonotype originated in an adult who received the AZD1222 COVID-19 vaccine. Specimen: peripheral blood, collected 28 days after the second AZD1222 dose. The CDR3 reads CASSPQRSLAADTQYF. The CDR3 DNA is TGTGCCAGCAGCCCCCAACGTTCCTTAGCGGCAGATACGCAGTATTTT.